This T cell receptor beta chain was documented in a study of control samples from healthy donors and cancer patients. This CDR3 comprises 14 residues. Germline values: CDR1 MNHEY, CDR2 SVGAGI. With V trimmed by 6 bases and J by 3 bases, 4 bases remained unmatched. The protocol was immunoSEQ multiplex PCR, while the TCRdb copy is restricted to in-frame clones and leaves out a portion. The sample shows some 210,000 clones, about 91% of them seen only once. The J gene is TRBJ1-2, the V gene TRBV6-5; 10 bases are a match to TRBD1. Input material: blood. The source is a man younger than 45 in good health. The CDR3 bases are TGTGCCAGCAGCGGGACAGGGGATTACTATGGCTACACCTTC. Amino acid sequence: CASSGTGDYYGYTF.